This note documents a single TCR beta chain sequence. Its antigen is not known. The sample is drawn from a study of CD8+ T cells in alopecia areata. Study in general: Using the percentage of affected scalp area, treated patients' severity was scored. Findings and limits, study-wide: Tofacitinib yielded significantly lower scalp clonality and fewer expanded CD8+ clones among the top 100. Many of the expanded lesional clones endured in scalp and blood while on tofacitinib.

Treatment reported: oral pan-JAK inhibitor, 5-10 mg twice daily. TCR sequencing used cDNA made by reverse transcription of extracted RNA. The table came from immunoSEQ multiplex PCR; TCRdb's copy has only in-frame clones and leaves some out. Among under 200,000 clones, approximately 62% were seen once, and the ten largest hold approximately 15%. Trimming removed 3 bases from V and 0 bases from J; junction bases left unmatched: 4. This CDR3 has 15 amino acids. CDR1 is GTSNPN, CDR2 SVGIG, per germline (reference sequence). The chain links TRBV30 to TRBJ1-3, with 8 bases fitting TRBD1. This specimen was CD4+ T cells sorted from blood, taken at week 24, from a patient treated with tofacitinib. This TCR was sampled from a human donor with alopecia areata. The chain's CDR3 is CAWRDRGSSGNTIYF. The CDR3 DNA follows: TGTGCCTGGAGAGACAGGGGCTCCTCTGGAAACACCATATATTTT.